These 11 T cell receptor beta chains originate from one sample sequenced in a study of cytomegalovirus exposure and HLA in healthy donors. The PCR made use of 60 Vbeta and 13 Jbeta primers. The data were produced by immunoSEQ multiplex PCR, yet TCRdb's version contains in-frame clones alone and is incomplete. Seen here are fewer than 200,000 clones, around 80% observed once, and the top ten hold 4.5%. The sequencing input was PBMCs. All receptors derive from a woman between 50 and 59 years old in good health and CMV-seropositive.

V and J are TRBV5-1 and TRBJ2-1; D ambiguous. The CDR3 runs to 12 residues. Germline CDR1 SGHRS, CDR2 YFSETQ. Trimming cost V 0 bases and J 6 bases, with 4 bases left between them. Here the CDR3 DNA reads TGCGCCAGCAGCTTGGCATTCAATGAGCAGTTCTTC. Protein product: CASSLAFNEQFF.

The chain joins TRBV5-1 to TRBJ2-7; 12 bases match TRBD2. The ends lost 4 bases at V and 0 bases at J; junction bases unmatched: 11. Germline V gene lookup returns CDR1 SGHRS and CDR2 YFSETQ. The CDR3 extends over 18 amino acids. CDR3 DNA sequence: TGCGCCAGCAGCCTACGGACTAGCGGGATCCAAAACTCCTACGAGCAGTACTTC. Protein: CASSLRTSGIQNSYEQYF.

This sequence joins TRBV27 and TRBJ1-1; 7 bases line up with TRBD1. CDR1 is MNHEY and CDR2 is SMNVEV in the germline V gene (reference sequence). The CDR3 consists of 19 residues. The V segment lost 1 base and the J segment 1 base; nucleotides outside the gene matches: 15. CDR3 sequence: CASSLWGNRGQRQNTEAFF. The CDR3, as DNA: TGTGCCAGCAGTTTATGGGGTAATCGGGGACAGAGACAGAACACTGAAGCTTTCTTT.

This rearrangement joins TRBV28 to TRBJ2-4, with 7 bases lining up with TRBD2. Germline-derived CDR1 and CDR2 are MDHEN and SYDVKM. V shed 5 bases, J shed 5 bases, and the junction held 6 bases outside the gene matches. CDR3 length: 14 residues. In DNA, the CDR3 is TGTGCCAGCAGTCTTCGGGGGGTCCAAAACATTCAGTACTTC. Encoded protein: CASSLRGVQNIQYF.

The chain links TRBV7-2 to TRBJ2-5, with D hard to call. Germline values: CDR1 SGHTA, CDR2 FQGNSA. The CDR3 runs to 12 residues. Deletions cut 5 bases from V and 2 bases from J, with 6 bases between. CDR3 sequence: CASSDLQETQYF. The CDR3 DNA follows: TGTGCCAGCAGCGATCTACAAGAGACCCAGTACTTC.

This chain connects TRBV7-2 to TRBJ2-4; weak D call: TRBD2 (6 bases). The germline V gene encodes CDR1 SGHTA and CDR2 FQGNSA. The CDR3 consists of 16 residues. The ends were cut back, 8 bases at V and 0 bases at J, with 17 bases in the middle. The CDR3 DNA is TGTGCCAGCGGTTCCGTAGCGGATATAGCCAAAAACATTCAGTACTTC. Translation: CASGSVADIAKNIQYF. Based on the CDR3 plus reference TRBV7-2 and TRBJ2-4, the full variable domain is GAGVSQSPSNKVTEKGKDVELRCDPISGHTALYWYRQSLGQGLEFLIYFQGNSAPDKSGLPSDRFSAERTGGSVSTLTIQRTQQEDSAVYLCASGSVADIAKNIQYFGAGTRLSVL.

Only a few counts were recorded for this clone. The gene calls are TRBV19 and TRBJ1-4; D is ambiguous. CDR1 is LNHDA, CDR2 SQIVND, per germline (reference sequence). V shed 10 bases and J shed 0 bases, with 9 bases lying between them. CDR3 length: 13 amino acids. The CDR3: CATGGTTNEKLFF. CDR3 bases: TGTGCCACTGGAGGGACAACTAATGAAAAACTGTTTTTT.

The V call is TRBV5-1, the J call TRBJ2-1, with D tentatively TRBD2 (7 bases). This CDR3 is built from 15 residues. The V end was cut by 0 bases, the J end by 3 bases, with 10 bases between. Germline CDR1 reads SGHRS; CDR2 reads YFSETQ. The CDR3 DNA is TGCGCCAGCAGCTTGGAGGGGGGGGACTACAATGAGCAGTTCTTC. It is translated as CASSLEGGDYNEQFF.

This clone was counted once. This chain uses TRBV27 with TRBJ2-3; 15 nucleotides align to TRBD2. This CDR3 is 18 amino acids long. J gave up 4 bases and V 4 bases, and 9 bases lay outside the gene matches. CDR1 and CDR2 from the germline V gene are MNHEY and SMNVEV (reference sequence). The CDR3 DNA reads TGTGCCAGCAGTTCGGGACTAGCGGGAGGCCGGTCATCAGATACGCAGTATTTT. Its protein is CASSSGLAGGRSSDTQYF.

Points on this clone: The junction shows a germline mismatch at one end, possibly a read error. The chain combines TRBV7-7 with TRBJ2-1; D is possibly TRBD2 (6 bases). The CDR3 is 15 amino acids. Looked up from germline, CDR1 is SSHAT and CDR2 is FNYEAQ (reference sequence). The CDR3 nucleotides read TGTGCTAGCAGTCCCACCGGGACTGGGGACAATGAGCAGTTCTTC. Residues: CASSPTGTGDNEQFF. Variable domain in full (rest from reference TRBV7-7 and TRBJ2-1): GAGVSQSPRYKVTKRGQDVTLRCDPISSHATLYWYQQALGQGPEFLTYFNYEAQPDKSGLPSDRFSAERPEGSISTLTIQRTEQRDSAMYRCASSPTGTGDNEQFFGPGTRLTVL.

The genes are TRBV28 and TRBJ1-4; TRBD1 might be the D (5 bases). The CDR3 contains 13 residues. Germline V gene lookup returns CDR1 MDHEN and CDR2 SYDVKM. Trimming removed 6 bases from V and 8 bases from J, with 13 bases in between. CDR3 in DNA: TGTGCCAGCAGGGCGGGACTCGGGGAAAAACTGTTTTTT. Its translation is CASRAGLGEKLFF.